This section outlines one T cell receptor (beta chain) sequence together with its context. The antigen remains unidentified. The CDR3 runs 13 residues. Trimming cost V 4 bases and J 4 bases, with 8 bases left between them. Germline assignment: CDR1 SGHRS and CDR2 YFSETQ. These data belong to a study of cytomegalovirus exposure and HLA in healthy donors. Study overall: Genotyping of 398 donors showed that about 84% belonged to the Caucasian-associated ancestry cluster. Study-wide results and caveats: The analysis excluded some indistinguishable V segments, including TRBV6-2 and TRBV6-3.

Researchers ran the PCR with 60 Vbeta and 13 Jbeta primers. Original methodology: Some 11 million of the roughly 77 million unique TCR beta chains counted in a later analysis were shared. The protocol was immunoSEQ multiplex PCR, while the TCRdb copy is restricted to in-frame clones and leaves out a portion. D and trimming were read from the DNA, whereas the V and J calls and clone size are those reported in that table. Found here are about 130,000 clones, approximately 83% of them singletons; the top ten hold 2.5% to 3.5%. Sequencing was carried out using PBMCs. V is TRBV5-1 and J is TRBJ2-2, with a weak D call TRBD1 (5 bases). The TCR originated in a man aged 35-49 years in good health and CMV-seronegative. The CDR3 is CASSATGTGELFF. CDR3 bases: TGCGCCAGCAGCGCAACAGGCACCGGGGAGCTGTTTTTT.